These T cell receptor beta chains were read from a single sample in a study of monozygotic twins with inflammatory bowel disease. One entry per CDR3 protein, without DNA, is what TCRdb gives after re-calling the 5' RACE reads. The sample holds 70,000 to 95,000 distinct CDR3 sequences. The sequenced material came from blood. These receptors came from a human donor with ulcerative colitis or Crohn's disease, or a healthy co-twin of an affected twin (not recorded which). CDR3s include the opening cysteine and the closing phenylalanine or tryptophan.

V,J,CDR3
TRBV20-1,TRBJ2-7,CSATTGGYEQYF
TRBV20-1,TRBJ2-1,CSARAGGAWDEQFF
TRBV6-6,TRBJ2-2,CASNRQSGTGELFF
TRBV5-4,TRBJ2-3,CASSLEGVIGDTQYF
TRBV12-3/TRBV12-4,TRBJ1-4,CASRDRGEKLFF
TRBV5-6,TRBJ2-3,CASSTTGTSTDTQYF
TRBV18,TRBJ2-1,CASSPPRRAGGNEQFF
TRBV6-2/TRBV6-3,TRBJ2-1,CASRYPYSGDEQFF
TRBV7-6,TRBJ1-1,CASSPYVGIAEAFF
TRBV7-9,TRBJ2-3,CASSLSSLRATDTQYF
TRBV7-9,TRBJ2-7,CASTSRGGYEQYF
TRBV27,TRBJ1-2,CASSTVGTNYGYTF
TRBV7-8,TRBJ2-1,CASSLVGRVPSGQFF
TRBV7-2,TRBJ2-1,CASSLSRGATYNEQFF
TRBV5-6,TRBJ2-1,CASSAGTSRYNEQFF
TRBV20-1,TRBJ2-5,CSARVLATATDRETQYF
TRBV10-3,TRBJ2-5,CAISETDRGQETQYF
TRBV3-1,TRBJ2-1,CASSQVFGTRGYNEQFF
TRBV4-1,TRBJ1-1,CASSQNTGLGTEAFF
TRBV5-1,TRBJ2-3,CASSLDGGGPRDTQYF
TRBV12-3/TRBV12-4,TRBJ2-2,CASRPPGTGTTGELFF
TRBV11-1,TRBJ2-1,CASNFRGTNPGRAHNEQFF
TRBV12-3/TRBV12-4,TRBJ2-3,CASSSFGTSSTDTQYF
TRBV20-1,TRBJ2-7,CSAKTSGTYEQYF
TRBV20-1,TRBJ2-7,CSAAGATYEQYF
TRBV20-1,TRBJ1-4,CSAQGEGEKLFF
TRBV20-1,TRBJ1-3,CSARGTAGSGNTIYF
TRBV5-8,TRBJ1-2,CASSLAAVAVGYTF
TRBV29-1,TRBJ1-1,CSVERFGGLTEAFF
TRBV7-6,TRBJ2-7,CASASPPSYEQYF
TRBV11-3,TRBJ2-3,CASSRTGFRTDTQYF
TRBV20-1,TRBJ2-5,CSARDSGGAEETQYF
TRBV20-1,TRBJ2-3,CSAILDRSDTQYF
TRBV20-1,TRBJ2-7,CSASAGTSSYEQYF
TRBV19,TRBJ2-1,CASSIRDNNEQFF
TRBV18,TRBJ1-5,CASSPQGSQPQHF
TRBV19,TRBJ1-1,CASSMNRATEAFF